The sequence of this TCR beta chain was determined in a study of T cells after yellow fever vaccination. Overall study results and limits: The secondary response was weaker, and its peak arrived faster, on day 5 versus 15.

This clonotype turned up a few times. What it binds is not known. The CDR3 runs 13 residues. With 3 bases removed from V and 6 bases from J, the gap between germline ends came to 10 bases. CDR1 is SEHNR and CDR2 is FQNEAQ in the germline V gene (reference sequence). One entry per CDR3 protein, called by TCRdb with MiXCR from the 5' RACE reads. The repertoire holds approximately 550,000 distinct CDR3 sequences, with 15% to 20% as singletons. This sequence joins TRBV7-9 and TRBJ2-3, with a possible D match to TRBD2 (6 bases). The sample here was PBMCs, taken 15 days after the yellow fever booster vaccination. This clonotype was obtained from a man in his thirties or forties who received the YFV17D yellow fever vaccine. The CDR3 DNA is TGTGCCAGCAGCTTTGGAGGGGTCGATACGCAGTATTTT. Protein sequence: CASSFGGVDTQYF.